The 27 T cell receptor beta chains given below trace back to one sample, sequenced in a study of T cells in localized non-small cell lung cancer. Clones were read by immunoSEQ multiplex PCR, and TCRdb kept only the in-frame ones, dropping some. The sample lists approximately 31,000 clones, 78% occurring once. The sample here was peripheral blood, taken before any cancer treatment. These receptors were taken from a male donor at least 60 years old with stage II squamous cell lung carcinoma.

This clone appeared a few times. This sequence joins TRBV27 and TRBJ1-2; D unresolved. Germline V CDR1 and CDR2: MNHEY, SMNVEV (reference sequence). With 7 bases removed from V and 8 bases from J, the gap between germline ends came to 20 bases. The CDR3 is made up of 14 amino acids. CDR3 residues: CASTIREGSSGYTF. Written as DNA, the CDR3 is TGTGCCAGCACCATCCGGGAAGGGTCAAGCGGCTACACCTTC.

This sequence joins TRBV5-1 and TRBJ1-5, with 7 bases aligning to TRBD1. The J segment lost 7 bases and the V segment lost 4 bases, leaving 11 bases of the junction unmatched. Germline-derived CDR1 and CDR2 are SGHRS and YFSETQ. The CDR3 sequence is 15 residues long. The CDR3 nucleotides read TGCGCCAGCAGCCCACTTCCGGGACAGCCGCAGCCCCAGCATTTT. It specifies CASSPLPGQPQPQHF.

CDR3 sequence reads: CASTAGTESYEQYF. CDR3 DNA sequence: TGTGCCAGCACCGCCGGGACGGAGTCCTACGAGCAGTACTTC. The J gene is TRBJ2-7, the V gene TRBV2; either TRBD1 or TRBD2 may fit D (5 bases each). V lost 7 bases, J lost 1 base, and 14 bases lay in between. Germline CDR1 and CDR2: SNHLY and FYNNEI. CDR3 length: 14 residues.

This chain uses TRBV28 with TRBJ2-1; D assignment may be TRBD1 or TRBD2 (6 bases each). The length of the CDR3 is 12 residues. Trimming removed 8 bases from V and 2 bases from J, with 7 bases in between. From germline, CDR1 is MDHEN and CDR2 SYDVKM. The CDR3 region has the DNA TGTGCCAGCGGGGGGCCCTACAATGAGCAGTTCTTC. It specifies CASGGPYNEQFF.

This CDR3 reads CASSPPVSGIGDTQYF. As DNA, the CDR3 is TGTGCCAGCTCACCACCTGTTAGCGGGATTGGAGATACGCAGTATTTT. This sequence joins TRBV18 and TRBJ2-3, with TRBD2 matching over 8 bases. V lost 0 bases to trimming and J lost 5 bases; unmatched junction nucleotides: 7. The CDR3 loop spans 16 amino acids. Germline CDR1 is KGHSH and CDR2 is LQKENI.

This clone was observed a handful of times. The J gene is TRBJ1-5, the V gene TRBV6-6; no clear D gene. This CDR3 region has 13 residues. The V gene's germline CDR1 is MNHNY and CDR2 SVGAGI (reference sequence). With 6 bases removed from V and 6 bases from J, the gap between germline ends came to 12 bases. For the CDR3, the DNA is TGTGCCAGCAGCCCCGACGTTAGTCAGCCCCAGCATTTT. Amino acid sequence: CASSPDVSQPQHF.

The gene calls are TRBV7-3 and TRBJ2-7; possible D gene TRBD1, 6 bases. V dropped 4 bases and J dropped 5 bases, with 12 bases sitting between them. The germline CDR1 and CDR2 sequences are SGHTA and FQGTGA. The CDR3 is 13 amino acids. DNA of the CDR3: TGTGCCAGCAGCTATGGACAGTCCCACGAGCAGTACTTC. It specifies CASSYGQSHEQYF.

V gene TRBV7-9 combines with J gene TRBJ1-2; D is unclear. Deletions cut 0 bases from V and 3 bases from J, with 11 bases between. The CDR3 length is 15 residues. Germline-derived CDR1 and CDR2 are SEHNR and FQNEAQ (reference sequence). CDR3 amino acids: CASSLAGREDYGYTF. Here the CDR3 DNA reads TGTGCCAGCAGCTTAGCTGGAAGGGAGGACTATGGCTACACCTTC.

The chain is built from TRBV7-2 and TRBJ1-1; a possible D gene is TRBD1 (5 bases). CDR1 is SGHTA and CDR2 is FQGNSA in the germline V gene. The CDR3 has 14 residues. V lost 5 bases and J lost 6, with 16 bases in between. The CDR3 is CASSRDSGISEAFF. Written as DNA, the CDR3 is TGTGCCAGCAGCCGGGACTCAGGGATATCTGAAGCTTTCTTT. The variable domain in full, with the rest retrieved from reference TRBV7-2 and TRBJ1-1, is GAGVSQSPSNKVTEKGKDVELRCDPISGHTALYWYRQSLGQGLEFLIYFQGNSAPDKSGLPSDRFSAERTGGSVSTLTIQRTQQEDSAVYLCASSRDSGISEAFFGQGTRLTVV.

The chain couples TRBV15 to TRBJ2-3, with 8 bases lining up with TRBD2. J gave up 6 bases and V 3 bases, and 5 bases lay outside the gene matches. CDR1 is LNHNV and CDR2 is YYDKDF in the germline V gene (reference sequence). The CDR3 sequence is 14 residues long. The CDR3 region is CATSSGGASDTQYF. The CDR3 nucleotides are TGTGCCACCAGCAGCGGGGGGGCTTCGGATACGCAGTATTTT.

The DNA of the CDR3 is TGTGCCTGGGAGCGGGGGGGCTCGGCAGATACGCAGTATTTT. It encodes CAWERGGSADTQYF. J is TRBJ2-3 and V is TRBV30; 10 nucleotides agree with TRBD2. Germline V gene lookup returns CDR1 GTSNPN and CDR2 SVGIG (reference sequence). The CDR3 runs 14 residues. V was clipped by 5 bases and J by 4 bases; unmatched bases: 6.

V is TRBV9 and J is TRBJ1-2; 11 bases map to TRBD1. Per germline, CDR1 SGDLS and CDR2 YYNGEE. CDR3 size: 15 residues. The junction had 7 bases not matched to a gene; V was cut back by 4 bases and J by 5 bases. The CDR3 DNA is TGTGCCAGCAGCAAACTCGGGACAGGGGGTTATGGCTACACCTTC. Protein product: CASSKLGTGGYGYTF.

The CDR3 nucleotides read TGTGCCAGCGGCCGGGACAGGGGGCGCGAATCAGATACGCAGTATTTT. Protein: CASGRDRGRESDTQYF. The gene calls are TRBV2 and TRBJ2-3, with 12 bases that match TRBD1. This CDR3 has 16 residues. The V gene's germline CDR1 is SNHLY and CDR2 FYNNEI. V lost 8 bases and J lost 4; bases outside the gene matches: 10.

The CDR3 bases are TGTGCCAGTACCACACGGGGGGGTTTCGATGAGCAGTTCTTC. Its protein is CASTTRGGFDEQFF. The V and J genes are TRBV5-4 and TRBJ2-1, with 8 bases lining up with TRBD2. CDR3 length equals 14 residues. V lost 8 bases to trimming and J lost 8 bases; unmatched junction nucleotides: 12. Germline V CDR1 and CDR2: SGHNT, YYREEE (reference sequence).

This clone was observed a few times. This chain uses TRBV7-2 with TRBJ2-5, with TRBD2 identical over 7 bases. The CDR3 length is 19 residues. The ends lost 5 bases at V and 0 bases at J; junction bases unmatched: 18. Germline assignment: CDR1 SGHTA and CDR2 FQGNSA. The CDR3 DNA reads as TGTGCCAGCAGCGGACGCGGAGGGACGCGTCGGGGGGACCAAGAGACCCAGTACTTC. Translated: CASSGRGGTRRGDQETQYF.

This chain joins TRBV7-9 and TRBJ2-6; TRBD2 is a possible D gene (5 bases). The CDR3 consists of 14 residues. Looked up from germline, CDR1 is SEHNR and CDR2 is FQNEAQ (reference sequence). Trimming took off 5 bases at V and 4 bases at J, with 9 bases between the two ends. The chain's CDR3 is CASSTGSGANVLTF. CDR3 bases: TGTGCCAGCAGCACGGGATCCGGGGCCAACGTCCTGACTTTC. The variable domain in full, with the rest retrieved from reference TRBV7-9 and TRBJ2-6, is DTGVSQNPRHKITKRGQNVTFRCDPISEHNRLYWYRQTLGQGPEFLTYFQNEAQLEKSRLLSDRFSAERPKGSFSTLEIQRTEQGDSAMYLCASSTGSGANVLTFGAGSRLTVL.

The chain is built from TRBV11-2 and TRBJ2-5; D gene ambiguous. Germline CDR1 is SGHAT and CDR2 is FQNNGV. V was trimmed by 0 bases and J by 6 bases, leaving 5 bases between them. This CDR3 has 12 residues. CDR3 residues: CASSLDLQTQYF. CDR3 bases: TGTGCCAGCAGCTTAGATCTCCAGACCCAGTACTTC.

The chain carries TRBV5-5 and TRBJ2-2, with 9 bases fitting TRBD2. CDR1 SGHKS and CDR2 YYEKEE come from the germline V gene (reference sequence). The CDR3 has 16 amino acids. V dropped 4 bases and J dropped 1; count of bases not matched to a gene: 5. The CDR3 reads CASSPLTSGNTGELFF. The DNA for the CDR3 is TGTGCCAGCAGCCCCCTGACTAGCGGGAACACCGGGGAGCTGTTTTTT.

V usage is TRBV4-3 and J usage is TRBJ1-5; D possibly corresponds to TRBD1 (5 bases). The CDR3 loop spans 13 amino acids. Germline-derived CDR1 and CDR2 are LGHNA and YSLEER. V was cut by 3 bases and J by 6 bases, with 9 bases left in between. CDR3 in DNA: TGCGCCAGCAGCCAGGGGGTCCTTCAGCCCCAGCATTTT. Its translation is CASSQGVLQPQHF.

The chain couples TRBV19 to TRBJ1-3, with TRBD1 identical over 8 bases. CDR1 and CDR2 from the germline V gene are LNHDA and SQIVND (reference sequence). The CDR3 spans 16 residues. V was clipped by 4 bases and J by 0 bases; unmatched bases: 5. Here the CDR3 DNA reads TGTGCCAGTAGTAGACAGGGGACTTCCTCTGGAAACACCATATATTTT. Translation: CASSRQGTSSGNTIYF.

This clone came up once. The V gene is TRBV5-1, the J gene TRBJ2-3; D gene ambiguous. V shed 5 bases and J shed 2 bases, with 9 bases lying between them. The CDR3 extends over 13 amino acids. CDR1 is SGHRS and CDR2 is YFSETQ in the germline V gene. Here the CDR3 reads CASRPPSTDTQYF. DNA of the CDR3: TGCGCCAGCAGACCCCCTTCCACAGATACGCAGTATTTT.

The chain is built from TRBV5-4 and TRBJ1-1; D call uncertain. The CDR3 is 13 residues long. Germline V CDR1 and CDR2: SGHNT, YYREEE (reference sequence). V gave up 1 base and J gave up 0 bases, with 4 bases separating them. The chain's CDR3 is CASSLTVNTEAFF. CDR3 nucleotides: TGTGCCAGCAGCTTGACAGTGAACACTGAAGCTTTCTTT.

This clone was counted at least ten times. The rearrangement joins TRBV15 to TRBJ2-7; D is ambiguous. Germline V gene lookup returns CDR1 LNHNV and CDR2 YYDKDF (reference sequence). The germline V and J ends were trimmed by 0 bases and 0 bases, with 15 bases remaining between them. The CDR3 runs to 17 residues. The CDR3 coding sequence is TGTGCCACCAGCAGAGAAGGTAATTTGGGTGACTCCTACGAGCAGTACTTC. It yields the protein CATSREGNLGDSYEQYF.

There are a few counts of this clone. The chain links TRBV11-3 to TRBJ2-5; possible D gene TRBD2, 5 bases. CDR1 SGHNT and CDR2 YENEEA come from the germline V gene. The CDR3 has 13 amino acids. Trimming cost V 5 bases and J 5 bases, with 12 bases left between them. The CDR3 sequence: CASSVAGSETQYF. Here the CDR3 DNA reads TGTGCCAGCAGCGTCGCGGGCTCGGAGACCCAGTACTTC.

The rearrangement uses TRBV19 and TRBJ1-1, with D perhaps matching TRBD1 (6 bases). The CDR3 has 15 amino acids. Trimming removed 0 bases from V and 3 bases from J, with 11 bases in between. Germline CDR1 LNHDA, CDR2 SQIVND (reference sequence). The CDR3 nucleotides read TGTGCCAGTAGTATAGATCGTACAGGGTACACTGAAGCTTTCTTT. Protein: CASSIDRTGYTEAFF. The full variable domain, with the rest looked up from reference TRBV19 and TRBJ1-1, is DGGITQSPKYLFRKEGQNVTLSCEQNLNHDAMYWYRQDPGQGLRLIYYSQIVNDFQKGDIAEGYSVSREKKESFPLTVTSAQKNPTAFYLCASSIDRTGYTEAFFGQGTRLTVV.

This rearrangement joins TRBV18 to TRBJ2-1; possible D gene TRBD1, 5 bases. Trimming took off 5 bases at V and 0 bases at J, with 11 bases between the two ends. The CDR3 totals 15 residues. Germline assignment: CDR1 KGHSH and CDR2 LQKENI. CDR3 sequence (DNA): TGTGCCAGCTCATATGGACATCCCTCCTACAATGAGCAGTTCTTC. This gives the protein CASSYGHPSYNEQFF.

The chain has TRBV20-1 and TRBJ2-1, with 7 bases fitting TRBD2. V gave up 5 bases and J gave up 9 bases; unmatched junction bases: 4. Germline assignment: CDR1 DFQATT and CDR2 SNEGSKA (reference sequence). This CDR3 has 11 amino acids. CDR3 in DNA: TGCAGTGCTCCACTAGCGCCTGAGCAGTTCTTC. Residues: CSAPLAPEQFF.